This T cell receptor beta chain was sequenced for a study of blood T cells in healthy people across ages. Worth noting for this clonotype: The antigen is unknown.

The CDR3 runs 13 residues. Trimming removed 5 bases from V and 10 bases from J; junction bases left unmatched: 7. Per germline, CDR1 MNHEY and CDR2 SMNVEV (reference sequence). Combining a sample-barcoded 5' primer with a J-beta primer mix, a second PCR ran for roughly 7 to 12 cycles. Every sample gave at least 2.5 million paired-end reads containing CDR3. TCRdb fed the 5' RACE reads into MiXCR, producing one record per CDR3 protein. The data hold some 900,000 distinct CDR3 sequences, with 48% observed a single time. Study observations and caveats: What prevented conclusive comparison of naive and antigen-experienced cells was that PBMCs were unsorted.

The extraction recovered at least 5.5 micrograms of total RNA per sample. Material: blood. The chain has TRBV27 and TRBJ1-4; TRBD1 aligns across 7 bases. This TCR was sampled from a man younger than 40 in good health. The CDR3 sequence: CASSLGTVGKLFF. CDR3 DNA sequence: TGTGCCAGCAGTCTCGGGACAGTGGGAAAACTGTTTTTT.